Listed below are T cell receptor beta chains from one sample, sequenced in a study of cytomegalovirus exposure and HLA in healthy donors. Sequenced by immunoSEQ multiplex PCR; TCRdb stores in-frame clones only, minus some. The table records some 130,000 clones, approximately 71% of them present only once. Sample: PBMCs. These receptors all come from a man aged 25 to 40 in good health and CMV-seronegative. Both conserved end residues are part of each CDR3. D genes are given only for firm matches. Size values are once, few and many counts, or a class for expanded clones, and some rows have none.

v_gene	d_gene	len	abundance	j_gene	CDR3nt	CDR3aa
TRBV10-1	TRBD2	19	once	TRBJ2-1	TGCGCCAGCAGTGATAGGTCTAGCGGGAGAGGGAGCTCCTACAATGAGCAGTTCTTC	CASSDRSSGRGSSYNEQFF
TRBV2	TRBD2	20	.	TRBJ2-1	TGTGCCAGCAGTGAAGTAGGACTAGCGGGAGGGCTGCTGGGTTTCAATGAGCAGTTCTTC	CASSEVGLAGGLLGFNEQFF
TRBV28	.	10	.	TRBJ1-1	TGTGCCAGCAGTACAGGGGAAGCTTTCTTT	CASSTGEAFF
TRBV7-9	.	15	few	TRBJ1-4	TGTGCCAGCAGCTTAAAGGGAGGGGCAGGGGAAAAACTGTTTTTT	CASSLKGGAGEKLFF
TRBV2	TRBD2	15	.	TRBJ2-1	TGTGCCAGCAACACAGTCGCGGGAGTAGTCTATGAGCAGTTCTTC	CASNTVAGVVYEQFF
TRBV4-2	TRBD1	18	.	TRBJ2-2	TGTGCCAGCAGCCAAGGGTGGACAGGGACACCAAACACCGGGGAGCTGTTTTTT	CASSQGWTGTPNTGELFF
TRBV6-5	TRBD1	14	.	TRBJ2-7	TGTGCCAGCACCCCCGCAGGGGGAGATTACGAGCAGTACTTC	CASTPAGGDYEQYF
TRBV6-5	.	13	.	TRBJ1-2	TGTGCCAGCAGTCCCAGGTCGAGCTATGGCTACACCTTC	CASSPRSSYGYTF
TRBV10-3	.	16	.	TRBJ2-2	TGTGCCATCAGTGCAATAACCGGTGAGGGGGCCGGGGAGCTGTTTTTT	CAISAITGEGAGELFF
TRBV7-9	.	15	.	TRBJ2-7	TGTGCCAGCAGCTTAGGGTCGGACAGTAACTACGAGCAGTACTTC	CASSLGSDSNYEQYF
TRBV2	TRBD2	16	.	TRBJ2-3	TGTGCCAGCACCCCTAGCGGGAGTCCTAGCACAGATACGCAGTATTTT	CASTPSGSPSTDTQYF
TRBV27	.	14	.	TRBJ1-2	TGTGCCAGCAGCGGTACAGGTTATGACTATGGCTACACCTTC	CASSGTGYDYGYTF
TRBV29-1	TRBD1	13	.	TRBJ1-2	TGCAGCGACTCCGGGACAGGGTTAGATGGCTACACCTTC	CSDSGTGLDGYTF
TRBV4-2	.	15	many	TRBJ2-7	TGTGCCAGCAGCCAAGAGCGGGAAAGCTCCTACGAGCAGTACTTC	CASSQERESSYEQYF
TRBV7-8	.	15	.	TRBJ2-7	TGTGCCAGCAGCTTAGAACCCAGGTTTACCTACGAGCAGTACTTC	CASSLEPRFTYEQYF
TRBV5-1	TRBD1	15	.	TRBJ1-2	TGCGCCAGCAGCTTGGAACCGACAGGGGGCTATGGCTACACCTTC	CASSLEPTGGYGYTF
TRBV10-3	TRBD1	15	.	TRBJ2-7	TGTGCCATCAGTCGAGGGACAGGGGTCGCCTACGAGCAGTACTTC	CAISRGTGVAYEQYF
TRBV4-1	.	15	.	TRBJ2-3	TGCGCCAGCAGCCATCTCACGGGGGGCACAGATACGCAGTATTTT	CASSHLTGGTDTQYF
TRBV19	.	19	.	TRBJ2-6	TGTGCCAGTAGTATGGGGGTGGGCGGGAAAAGCTCTGGGGCCAACGTCCTGACTTTC	CASSMGVGGKSSGANVLTF
TRBV5-1	TRBD2	16	.	TRBJ2-7	TGCGCCAGCAGCTTGATAGCGGCGGGAGAAGGCTACGAGCAGTACTTC	CASSLIAAGEGYEQYF
TRBV10-2	TRBD2	15	.	TRBJ2-5	TGCGCCAGCAGGATGTCGGGACTACCACAAGAGACCCAGTACTTC	CASRMSGLPQETQYF
TRBV29-1	TRBD2	14	few	TRBJ2-5	TGCAGCGTGCCTCGGGGAGCGGGAGGTGAGACCCAGTACTTC	CSVPRGAGGETQYF
TRBV2	.	15	few	TRBJ2-1	TGTGCCAGCAGTGACACCCCGAAACCCGCCCATCGGGAGTTCTTC	CASSDTPKPAHREFF
TRBV19	TRBD1	14	few	TRBJ2-5	TGTGCCAGTAGTATGAAGGGGGCGCGAGAGACCCAGTACTTC	CASSMKGARETQYF
TRBV11-2	.	15	few	TRBJ1-3	TGTGCCAGCAGCGCTGGGGGCGCGTCTGGAAACACCATATATTTT	CASSAGGASGNTIYF
TRBV21-1	.	20	.	TRBJ2-7	TGTGCCAGCAGCAAACCGTTCAAGGACAGGGAGCCCCTGCGGGCTCACGAGCAGTACTTC	CASSKPFKDREPLRAHEQYF
TRBV9	.	15	few	TRBJ2-2	TGTGCCAGCAGCGTAGTTGGGGTCGGGGCCGGGGAGCTGTTTTTT	CASSVVGVGAGELFF
TRBV20-1	TRBD2	11	once	TRBJ2-7	TGCAGTGCTAGAGTAGGACTAGCGGGGAGCTTC	CSARVGLAGSF
TRBV10-2	.	14	once	TRBJ2-7	TGCGCCAGCAGTGCACGCAGGGGTGGCGACGAGCAGTACTTC	CASSARRGGDEQYF
TRBV28	.	12	.	TRBJ1-2	TGTGCCAGCAGTTTACGGGATTATGGCTACACCTTC	CASSLRDYGYTF
TRBV12-5	.	16	once	TRBJ2-2	TGTGCTAGTGGTTCCTGGCTGACACGGAACACCGGGGAGCTGTTTTTT	CASGSWLTRNTGELFF
TRBV11-1	TRBD1	13	.	TRBJ2-5	TGTGCCAGCAGCTCTGACAGGGAAGAGACCCAGTACTTC	CASSSDREETQYF
TRBV11-2	.	12	.	TRBJ1-5	TGTGCCAGCAGCCACGGGGATCAGCCCCAGCATTTT	CASSHGDQPQHF
TRBV6-7	.	17	.	TRBJ1-1	TGTGACAGCAGTTACCCGCCCGGGAAGCGGGAGAACACTGAAGCTTTCTTT	CDSSYPPGKRENTEAFF
TRBV10-3	.	14	once	TRBJ1-1	TGTGCCATCAGTGAGATGTCCCGGGACACTGAAGCTTTCTTT	CAISEMSRDTEAFF
TRBV5-1	TRBD1	15	.	TRBJ2-7	TGCGCCAGCAGCTCCCCCGGGACAGGGCCCTTAAGGGAGTACTTC	CASSSPGTGPLREYF
TRBV28	.	12	.	TRBJ1-2	TGTGCCAGCAGTTTGTCCGGCTATGGCTACACCTTC	CASSLSGYGYTF
TRBV19	.	15	.	TRBJ2-3	TGTGCCAGTAGTATAGCTGGACGTCGGGGGGATACGCAGTATTTT	CASSIAGRRGDTQYF
TRBV2	TRBD1	16	.	TRBJ1-5	TGTGCCAGCAGGAGGGGACAGGGTGGGGAAGAGCAGCCCCAGCATTTT	CASRRGQGGEEQPQHF
TRBV5-8	.	16	few	TRBJ2-4	TGTGCCAGCAGCGAACAGGGTACATTCGCCAAAAACATTCAGTACTTC	CASSEQGTFAKNIQYF
TRBV5-4	.	17	.	TRBJ2-2	TGTGCCAGCAGCTTGCAATCGGGGGTCTTCAACACCGGGGAGCTGTTTTTT	CASSLQSGVFNTGELFF
TRBV19	.	14	.	TRBJ2-5	TGTGCCAGTAGTATCGACTCCCGGGGAGAGACCCAGTACTTC	CASSIDSRGETQYF
TRBV6-5	.	13	.	TRBJ2-5	TGTGCCAGCAGTGAAGTTAGAGGAGAGACCCAGTACTTC	CASSEVRGETQYF
TRBV5-1	TRBD2	15	.	TRBJ2-7	TGCGCCAGCAGCTTCCGGACTAGCGGTTACTACGAGCAGTACTTC	CASSFRTSGYYEQYF
TRBV27	TRBD1	14	.	TRBJ1-5	TGTGCCAGCAGTTCTTGGGACAGAAATCAGCCCCAGCATTTT	CASSSWDRNQPQHF
TRBV7-9	.	16	.	TRBJ2-7	TGTGCCAGCAGCTTAACTATGGCAGGGCGGATATACGAGCAGTACTTC	CASSLTMAGRIYEQYF
TRBV2	.	11	once	TRBJ2-1	TGTGCCAGCCGACAGGGAGGTGAGCAGTTCTTC	CASRQGGEQFF
TRBV6-6	.	15	.	TRBJ2-3	TGTGCCAGCAGTTACGCTACAGGGCGGTGGGATACGCAGTATTTT	CASSYATGRWDTQYF
TRBV27	.	13	.	TRBJ2-7	TGTGCCAGCAGTTTGGGGCGCAACTACGAGCAGTACTTC	CASSLGRNYEQYF
TRBV29-1	TRBD2	13	.	TRBJ2-1	TGCAGCGTTGCTAGCGGGTCCCTCAATGAGCAGTTCTTC	CSVASGSLNEQFF
TRBV11-2	.	12	.	TRBJ1-1	TGTGCCAGCAGCTTAGAAGGGGCTGAAGCTTTCTTT	CASSLEGAEAFF
TRBV6-5	.	14	.	TRBJ2-3	TGTGCCAGCACCACGACAGCTTACACAGATACGCAGTATTTT	CASTTTAYTDTQYF